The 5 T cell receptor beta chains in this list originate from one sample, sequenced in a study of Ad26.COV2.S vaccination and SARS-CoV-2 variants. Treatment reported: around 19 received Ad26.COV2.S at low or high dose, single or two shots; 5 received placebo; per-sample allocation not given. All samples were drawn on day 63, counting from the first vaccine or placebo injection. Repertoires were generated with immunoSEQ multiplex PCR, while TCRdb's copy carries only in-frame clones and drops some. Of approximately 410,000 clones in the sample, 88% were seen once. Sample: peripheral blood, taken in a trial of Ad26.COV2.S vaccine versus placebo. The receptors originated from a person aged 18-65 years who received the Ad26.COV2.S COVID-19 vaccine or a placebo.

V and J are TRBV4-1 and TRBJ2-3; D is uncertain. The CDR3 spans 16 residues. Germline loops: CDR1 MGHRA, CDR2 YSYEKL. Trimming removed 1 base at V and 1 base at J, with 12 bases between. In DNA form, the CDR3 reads TGCGCCAGCAGCCAAGTGGTTAGGATAGGCACAGATACGCAGTATTTT. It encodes CASSQVVRIGTDTQYF.

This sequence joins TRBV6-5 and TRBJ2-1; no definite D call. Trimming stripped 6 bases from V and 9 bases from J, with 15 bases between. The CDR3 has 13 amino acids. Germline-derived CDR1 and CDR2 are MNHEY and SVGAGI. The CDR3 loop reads CASSGRSPREQFF. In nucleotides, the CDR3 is TGTGCCAGCAGCGGTCGGTCGCCGCGTGAGCAGTTCTTC.

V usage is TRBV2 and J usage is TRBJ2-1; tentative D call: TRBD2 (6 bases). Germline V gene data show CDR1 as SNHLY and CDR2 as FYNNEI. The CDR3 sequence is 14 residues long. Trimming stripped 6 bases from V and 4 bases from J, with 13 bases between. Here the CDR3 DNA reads TGTGCCAGCAGGAACGGGGACTTTTACAATGAGCAGTTCTTC. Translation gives CASRNGDFYNEQFF.

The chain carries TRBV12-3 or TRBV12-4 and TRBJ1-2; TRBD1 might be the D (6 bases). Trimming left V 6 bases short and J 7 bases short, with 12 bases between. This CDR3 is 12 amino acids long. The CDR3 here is CASRTGTSGYTF. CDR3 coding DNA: TGTGCCAGCAGAACAGGGACTAGTGGCTACACCTTC.

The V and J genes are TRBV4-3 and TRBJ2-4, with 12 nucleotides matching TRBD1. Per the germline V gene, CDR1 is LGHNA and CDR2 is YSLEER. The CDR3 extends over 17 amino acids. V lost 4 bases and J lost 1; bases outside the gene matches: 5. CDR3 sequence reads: CASSPRGTGGAKNIQYF. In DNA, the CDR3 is TGCGCCAGCAGCCCCAGAGGGACAGGGGGCGCCAAAAACATTCAGTACTTC.